Presented here are 5 T cell receptor beta chains from one specimen sequenced in a study of molecular identifiers for immune sequencing clone quantification listed by TCRdb under 2018. Library preparation employed PCR. Sequencing took place on an Illumina HiSeq 4000. TCRdb took the public reads, trimmed them with fastp at Q25, ran MiXCR for clone calling and kept in-frame beta chains. Each CDR3 protein appears once, grouped with its most common genes and DNA. Across this sample there are about half a million distinct CDR3 sequences, with about 21% seen only once. The top ten hold around 0.86% of the sample. Sequencing used naive CD8+ T cells from blood, with Jurkat cell RNA spiked in. What this sample's cell subset or site label stands for: FACS-sorted CD8+CD4-CCR7+CD45RA+ naive T cells. These receptors came from a human donor in good health. Some libraries in this study had Jurkat cell RNA spiked in.

This clonotype was counted many times. This chain links TRBV28 with TRBJ2-7; 8 bases align to TRBD1. Germline lookup yields CDR1 MDHEN and CDR2 SYDVKM. The V and J ends lost 3 bases and 2 bases, in that order; junction bases with no gene match: 6. The CDR3 has 15 residues. DNA of the CDR3: TGTGCCAGCAGTTTCCGGGACAGGAGCCCCTACGAGCAGTACTTC. Amino acid sequence: CASSFRDRSPYEQYF.

This clonotype was recorded a few times. This rearrangement joins TRBV7-9 to TRBJ2-3; 9 bases agree with TRBD2. Trimming at V came to 5 bases and at J to 4 bases, leaving 7 bases not matched to a gene. This CDR3 has 15 amino acids. Germline CDR1 is SEHNR and CDR2 is FQNEAQ (reference sequence). The CDR3 sequence: CASSHSGSGPDTQYF. In nucleotides, the CDR3 is TGTGCCAGCAGCCATAGCGGGAGCGGGCCAGATACGCAGTATTTT. Complete variable domain (other parts from reference TRBV7-9 and TRBJ2-3): DTGVSQNPRHKITKRGQNVTFRCDPISEHNRLYWYRQTLGQGPEFLTYFQNEAQLEKSRLLSDRFSAERPKGSFSTLEIQRTEQGDSAMYLCASSHSGSGPDTQYFGPGTRLTVL.

This clonotype has a handful of counts. The V and J genes are TRBV20-1 and TRBJ2-1; TRBD2 might be the D (5 bases). This CDR3 spans 20 amino acids. The V gene's germline CDR1 is DFQATT and CDR2 SNEGSKA (reference sequence). V was trimmed by 1 base and J by 4 bases, leaving 29 bases between them. The CDR3 loop is CSARGEGPIDGVWDYNEQFF. CDR3 DNA sequence: TGCAGTGCTAGAGGCGAGGGTCCCATAGACGGGGTCTGGGATTACAATGAGCAGTTCTTC.

This clonotype was seen at least ten times. The rearrangement uses TRBV7-9 and TRBJ2-7; no firm D call. The germline V and J ends were trimmed by 0 bases and 5 bases, with 8 bases remaining between them. The CDR3 is 13 amino acids. Germline lookup yields CDR1 SEHNR and CDR2 FQNEAQ (reference sequence). The CDR3 sequence is CASSLASGHEQYF. Written as DNA, the CDR3 is TGTGCCAGCAGCTTAGCATCGGGCCACGAGCAGTACTTC.

J is TRBJ1-6 and V is TRBV27; D is undetermined. The V gene lost 6 bases and the J gene lost 7 bases, with 4 bases spanning the gap. Germline-derived CDR1 and CDR2 are MNHEY and SMNVEV (reference sequence). The CDR3 contains 11 residues. CDR3 in amino acids: CASRSNSPLHF. CDR3 coding DNA: TGTGCCAGCAGATCGAATTCACCCCTCCACTTT.